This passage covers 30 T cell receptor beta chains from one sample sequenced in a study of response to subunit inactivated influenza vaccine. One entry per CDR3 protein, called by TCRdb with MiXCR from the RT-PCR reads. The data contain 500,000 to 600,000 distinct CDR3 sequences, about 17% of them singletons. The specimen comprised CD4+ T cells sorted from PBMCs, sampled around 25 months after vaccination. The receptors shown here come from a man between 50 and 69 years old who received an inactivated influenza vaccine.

This CDR3 reads CAISGQGGLANEQFF. CDR3 DNA sequence: TGTGCCATCAGCGGACAGGGGGGACTAGCCAATGAGCAGTTCTTC. The chain combines TRBV10-3 with TRBJ2-1; maybe TRBD1 (10 bases). Germline V CDR1 and CDR2: ENHRY, SYGVKD. The CDR3 runs to 15 residues. Trimming removed 6 bases at V and 6 bases at J, with 18 bases between.

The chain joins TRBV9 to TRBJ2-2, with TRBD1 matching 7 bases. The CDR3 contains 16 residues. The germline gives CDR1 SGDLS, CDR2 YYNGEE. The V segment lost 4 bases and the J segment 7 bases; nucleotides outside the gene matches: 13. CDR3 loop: CASSKTGTERGGELFF. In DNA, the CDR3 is TGTGCCAGCAGCAAGACCGGGACAGAAAGAGGCGGGGAGCTGTTTTTT.

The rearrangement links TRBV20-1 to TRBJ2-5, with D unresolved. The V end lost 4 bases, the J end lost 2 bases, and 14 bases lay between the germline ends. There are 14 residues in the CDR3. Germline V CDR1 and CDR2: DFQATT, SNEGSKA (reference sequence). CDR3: CSAIRASVQETQYF. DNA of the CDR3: TGCAGTGCTATCAGAGCATCAGTTCAAGAGACCCAGTACTTC.

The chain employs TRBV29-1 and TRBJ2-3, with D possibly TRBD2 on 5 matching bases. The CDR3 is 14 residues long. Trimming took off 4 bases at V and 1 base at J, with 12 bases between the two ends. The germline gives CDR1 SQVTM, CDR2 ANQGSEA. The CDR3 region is CSVGASSRTDTQYF. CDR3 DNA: TGCAGCGTTGGGGCTAGCTCCCGCACAGATACGCAGTATTTT.

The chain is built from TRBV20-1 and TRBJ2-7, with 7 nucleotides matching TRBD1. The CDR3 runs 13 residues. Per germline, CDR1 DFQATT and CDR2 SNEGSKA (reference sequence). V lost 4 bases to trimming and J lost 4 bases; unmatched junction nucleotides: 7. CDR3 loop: CSAIAGTAYEQYF. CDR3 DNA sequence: TGCAGTGCTATTGCCGGGACAGCTTACGAGCAGTACTTC.

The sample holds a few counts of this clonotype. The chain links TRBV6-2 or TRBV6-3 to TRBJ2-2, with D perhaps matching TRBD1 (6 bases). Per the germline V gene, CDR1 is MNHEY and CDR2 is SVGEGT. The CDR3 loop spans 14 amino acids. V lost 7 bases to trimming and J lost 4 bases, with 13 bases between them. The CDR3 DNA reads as TGTGCCAGCACCCGGACAGAATCCACCGGGGAGCTGTTTTTT. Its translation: CASTRTESTGELFF.

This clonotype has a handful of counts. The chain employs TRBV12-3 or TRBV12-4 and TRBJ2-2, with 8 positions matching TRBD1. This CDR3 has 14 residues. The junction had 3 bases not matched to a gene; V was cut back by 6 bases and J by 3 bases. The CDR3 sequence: CASSSGQDTGELFF. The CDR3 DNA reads TGTGCCAGCAGCTCGGGACAGGACACCGGGGAGCTGTTTTTT.

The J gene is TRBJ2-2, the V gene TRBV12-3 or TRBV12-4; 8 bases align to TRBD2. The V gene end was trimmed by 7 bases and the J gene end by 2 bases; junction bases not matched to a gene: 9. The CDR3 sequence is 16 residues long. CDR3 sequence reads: CASTPTSVLNTGELFF. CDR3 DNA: TGTGCCAGCACACCGACTAGCGTTCTTAACACCGGGGAGCTGTTTTTT.

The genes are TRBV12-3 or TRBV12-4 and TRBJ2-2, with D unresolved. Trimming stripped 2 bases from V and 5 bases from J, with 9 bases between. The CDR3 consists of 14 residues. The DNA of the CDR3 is TGTGCCAGCAGTTTAAGACCTCGAACCGGGGAGCTGTTTTTT. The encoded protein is CASSLRPRTGELFF.

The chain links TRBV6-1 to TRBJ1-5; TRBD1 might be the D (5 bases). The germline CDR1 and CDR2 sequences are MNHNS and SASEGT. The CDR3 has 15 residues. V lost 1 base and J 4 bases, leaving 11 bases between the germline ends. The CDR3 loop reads CASSEGQGANQPQHF. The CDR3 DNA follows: TGTGCCAGCAGTGAAGGGCAGGGCGCGAATCAGCCCCAGCATTTT.

The CDR3, as DNA: TGTGCCAGCAGCCAAAGGACCGTATATGAAGCTTTCTTT. This codes for CASSQRTVYEAFF. The chain links TRBV4-2 to TRBJ1-1; D not resolved. CDR3 length: 13 residues. CDR1 is LGHNA and CDR2 is YNFKEQ in the germline V gene. With 2 bases removed from V and 7 bases from J, the gap between germline ends came to 11 bases.

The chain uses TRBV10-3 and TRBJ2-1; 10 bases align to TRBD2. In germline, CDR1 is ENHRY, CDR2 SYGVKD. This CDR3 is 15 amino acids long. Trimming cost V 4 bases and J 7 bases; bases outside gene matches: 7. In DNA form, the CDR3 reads TGTGCCATCAGTGTACCGGGACTAGCGTTAAATGAGCAGTTCTTC. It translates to CAISVPGLALNEQFF.

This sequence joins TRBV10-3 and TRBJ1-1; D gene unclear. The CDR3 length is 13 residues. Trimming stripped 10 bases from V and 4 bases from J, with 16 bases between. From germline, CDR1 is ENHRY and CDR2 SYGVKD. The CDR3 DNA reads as TGTGCCAGCCATTATGAACAGTCCACTGAAGCTTTCTTT. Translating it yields CASHYEQSTEAFF.

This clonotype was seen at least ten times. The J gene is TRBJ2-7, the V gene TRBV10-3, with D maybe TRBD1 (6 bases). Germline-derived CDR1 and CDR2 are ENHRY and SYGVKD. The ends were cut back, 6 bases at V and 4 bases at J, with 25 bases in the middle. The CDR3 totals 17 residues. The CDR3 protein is CAISQSLGQNFNYEQYF. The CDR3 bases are TGTGCCATCAGCCAAAGCCTCGGACAGAACTTTAATTACGAGCAGTACTTC.

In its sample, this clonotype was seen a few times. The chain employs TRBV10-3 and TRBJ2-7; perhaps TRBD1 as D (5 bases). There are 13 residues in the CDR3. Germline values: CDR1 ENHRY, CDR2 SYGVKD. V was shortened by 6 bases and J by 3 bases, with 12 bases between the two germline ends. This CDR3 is CAIRKDRDYEQYF. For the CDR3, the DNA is TGTGCCATCAGGAAAGACAGAGACTACGAGCAGTACTTC.

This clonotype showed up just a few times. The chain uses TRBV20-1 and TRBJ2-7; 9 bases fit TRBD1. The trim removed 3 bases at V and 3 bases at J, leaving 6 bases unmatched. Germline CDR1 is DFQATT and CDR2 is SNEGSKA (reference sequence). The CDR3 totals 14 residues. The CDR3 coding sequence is TGCAGTGCTAGCGGCGCGGGACAGGGCTACGAGCAGTACTTC. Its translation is CSASGAGQGYEQYF.

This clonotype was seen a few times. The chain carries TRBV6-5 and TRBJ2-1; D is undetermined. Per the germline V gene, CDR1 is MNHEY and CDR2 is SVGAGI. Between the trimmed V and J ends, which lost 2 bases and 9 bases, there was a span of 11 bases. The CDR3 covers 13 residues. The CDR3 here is CASSYGPTGEQFF. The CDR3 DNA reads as TGTGCCAGCAGTTACGGGCCGACTGGTGAGCAGTTCTTC.

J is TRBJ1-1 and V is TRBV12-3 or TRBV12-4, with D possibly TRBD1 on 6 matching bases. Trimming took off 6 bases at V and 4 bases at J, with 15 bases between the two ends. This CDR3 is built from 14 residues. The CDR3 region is CASSRQVGFTEAFF. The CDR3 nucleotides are TGTGCCAGCAGCCGACAGGTTGGGTTCACTGAAGCTTTCTTT.

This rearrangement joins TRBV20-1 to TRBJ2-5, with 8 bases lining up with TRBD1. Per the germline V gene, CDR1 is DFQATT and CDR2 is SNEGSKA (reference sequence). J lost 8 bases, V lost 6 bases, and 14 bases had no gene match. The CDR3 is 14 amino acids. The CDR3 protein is CSAQPGGVLGTQYF. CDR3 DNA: TGCAGTGCACAGCCAGGGGGCGTCTTAGGAACCCAGTACTTC.

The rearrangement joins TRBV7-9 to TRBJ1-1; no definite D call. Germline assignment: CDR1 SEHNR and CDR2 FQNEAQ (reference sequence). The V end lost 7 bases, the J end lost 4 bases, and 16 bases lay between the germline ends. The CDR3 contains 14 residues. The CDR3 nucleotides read TGTGCCAGCACAATGTTCCGGGGAGTCACTGAAGCTTTCTTT. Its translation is CASTMFRGVTEAFF.

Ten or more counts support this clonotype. This CDR3 reads CASSVSGMLSYEQYF. The CDR3 DNA reads as TGTGCCAGCAGTGTTAGCGGAATGCTCTCCTACGAGCAGTACTTC. The rearrangement uses TRBV28 and TRBJ2-7; D may be TRBD2 (6 bases). The germline V and J ends were trimmed by 5 bases and 0 bases, with 14 bases remaining between them. The length of the CDR3 is 15 residues. Germline V gene lookup returns CDR1 MDHEN and CDR2 SYDVKM.

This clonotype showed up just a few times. CDR3 in amino acids: CASSLTGGAQGEKLFF. In DNA, the CDR3 is TGTGCCAGCAGCTTAACGGGGGGGGCTCAAGGTGAAAAACTGTTTTTT. The chain is built from TRBV11-2 and TRBJ1-4, with TRBD1 as a possible D gene (6 bases). V lost 2 bases and J lost 7, with 17 bases in between. The CDR3 runs to 16 residues. Germline V gives CDR1 SGHAT, CDR2 FQNNGV. The whole variable domain, filled in from reference TRBV11-2 and TRBJ1-4, reads EAGVAQSPRYKIIEKRQSVAFWCNPISGHATLYWYQQILGQGPKLLIQFQNNGVVDDSQLPKDRFSAERLKGVDSTLKIQPAKLEDSAVYLCASSLTGGAQGEKLFFGSGTQLSVL.

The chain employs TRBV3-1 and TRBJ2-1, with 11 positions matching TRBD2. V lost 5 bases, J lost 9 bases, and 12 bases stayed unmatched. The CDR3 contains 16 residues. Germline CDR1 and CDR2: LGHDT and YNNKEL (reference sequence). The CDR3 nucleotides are TGTGCCAGCAGCTCCGGGACTAGCGGAGTGGTTGGTGAGCAGTTCTTC. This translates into CASSSGTSGVVGEQFF.

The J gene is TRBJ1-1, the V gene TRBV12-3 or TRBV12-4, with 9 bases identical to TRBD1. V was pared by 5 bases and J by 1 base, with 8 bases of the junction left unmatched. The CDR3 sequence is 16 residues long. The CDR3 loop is CASSKQGARGNTEAFF. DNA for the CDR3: TGTGCCAGCAGTAAACAGGGGGCGCGGGGGAACACTGAAGCTTTCTTT.

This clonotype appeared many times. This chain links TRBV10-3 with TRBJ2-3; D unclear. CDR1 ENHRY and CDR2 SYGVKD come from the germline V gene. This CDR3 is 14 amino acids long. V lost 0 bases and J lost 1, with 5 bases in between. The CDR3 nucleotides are TGTGCCATCAGTGAGTCTGTCGGCACAGATACGCAGTATTTT. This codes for CAISESVGTDTQYF.

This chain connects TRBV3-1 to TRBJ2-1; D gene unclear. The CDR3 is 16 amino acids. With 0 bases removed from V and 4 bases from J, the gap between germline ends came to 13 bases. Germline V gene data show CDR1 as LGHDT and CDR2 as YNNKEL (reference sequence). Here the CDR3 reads CASSQEAQHRYNEQFF. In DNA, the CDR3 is TGTGCCAGCAGCCAAGAGGCACAACACAGATACAATGAGCAGTTCTTC.

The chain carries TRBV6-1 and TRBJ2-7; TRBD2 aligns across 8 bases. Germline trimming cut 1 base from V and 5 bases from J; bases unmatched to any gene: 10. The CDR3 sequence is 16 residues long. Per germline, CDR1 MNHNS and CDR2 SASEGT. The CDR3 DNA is TGTGCCAGCAGTGAAGGATTTTCAGCGGGAGCTAACGAGCAGTACTTC. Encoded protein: CASSEGFSAGANEQYF.

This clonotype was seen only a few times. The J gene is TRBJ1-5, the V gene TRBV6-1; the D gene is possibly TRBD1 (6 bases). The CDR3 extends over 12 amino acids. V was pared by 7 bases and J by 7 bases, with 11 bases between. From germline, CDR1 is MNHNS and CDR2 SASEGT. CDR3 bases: TGTGCCAGCAACCCAGGGGAACAGCCCCAGCATTTT. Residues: CASNPGEQPQHF.

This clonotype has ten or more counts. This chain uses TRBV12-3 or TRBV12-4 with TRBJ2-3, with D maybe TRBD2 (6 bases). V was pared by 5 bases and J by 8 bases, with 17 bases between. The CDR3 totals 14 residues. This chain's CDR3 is CASSPGLSRGTQYF. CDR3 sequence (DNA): TGTGCCAGCAGTCCAGGACTATCGCGGGGTACGCAGTATTTT.

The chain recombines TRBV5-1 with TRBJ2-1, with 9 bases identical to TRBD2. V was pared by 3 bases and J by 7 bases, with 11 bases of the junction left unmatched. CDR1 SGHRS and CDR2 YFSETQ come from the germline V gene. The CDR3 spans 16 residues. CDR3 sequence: CASSSGTSSLTNEQFF. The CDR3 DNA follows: TGCGCCAGCAGCTCCGGGACTAGCTCCTTAACAAATGAGCAGTTCTTC.